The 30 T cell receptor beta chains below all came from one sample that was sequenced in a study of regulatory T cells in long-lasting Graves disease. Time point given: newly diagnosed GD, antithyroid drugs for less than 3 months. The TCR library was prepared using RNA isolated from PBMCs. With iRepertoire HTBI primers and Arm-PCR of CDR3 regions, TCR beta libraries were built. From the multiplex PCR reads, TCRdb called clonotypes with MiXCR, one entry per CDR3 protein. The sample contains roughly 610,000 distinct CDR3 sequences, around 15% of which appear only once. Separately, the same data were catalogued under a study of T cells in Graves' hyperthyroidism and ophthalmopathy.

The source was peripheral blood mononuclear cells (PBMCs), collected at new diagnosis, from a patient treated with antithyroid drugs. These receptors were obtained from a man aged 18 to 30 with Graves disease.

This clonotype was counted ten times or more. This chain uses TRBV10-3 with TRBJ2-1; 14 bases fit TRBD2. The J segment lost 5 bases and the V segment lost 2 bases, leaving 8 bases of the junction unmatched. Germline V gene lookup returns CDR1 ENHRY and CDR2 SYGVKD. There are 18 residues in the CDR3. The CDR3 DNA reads TGTGCCATCAGTGAGAATGCCGGGACTAGCGGGAGCCACAATGAGCAGTTCTTC. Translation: CAISENAGTSGSHNEQFF.

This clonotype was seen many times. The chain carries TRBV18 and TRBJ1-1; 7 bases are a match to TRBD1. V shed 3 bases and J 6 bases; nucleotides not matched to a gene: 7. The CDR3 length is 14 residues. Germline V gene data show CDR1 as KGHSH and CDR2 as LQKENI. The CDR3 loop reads CASSPGQVGAEAFF. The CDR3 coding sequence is TGTGCCAGCTCACCCGGACAGGTCGGGGCTGAAGCTTTCTTT. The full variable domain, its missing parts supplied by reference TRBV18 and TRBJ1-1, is NAGVMQNPRHLVRRRGQEARLRCSPMKGHSHVYWYRQLPEEGLKFMVYLQKENIIDESGMPKERFSAEFPKEGPSILRIQQVVRGDSAAYFCASSPGQVGAEAFFGQGTRLTVV.

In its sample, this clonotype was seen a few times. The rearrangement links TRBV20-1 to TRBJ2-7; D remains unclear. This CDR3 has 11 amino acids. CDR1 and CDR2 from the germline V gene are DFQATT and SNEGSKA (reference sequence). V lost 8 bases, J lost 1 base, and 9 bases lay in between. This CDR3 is CSIDGSYEQYF. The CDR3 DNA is TGCAGTATAGACGGATCCTACGAGCAGTACTTC.

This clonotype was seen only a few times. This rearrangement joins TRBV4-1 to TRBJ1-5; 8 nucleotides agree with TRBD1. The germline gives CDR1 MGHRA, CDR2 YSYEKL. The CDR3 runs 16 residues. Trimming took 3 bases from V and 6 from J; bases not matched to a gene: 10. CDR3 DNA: TGCGCCAGCAGCCAGAACCCGAGACAGGGGAGTCAGCCCCAGCATTTT. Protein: CASSQNPRQGSQPQHF.

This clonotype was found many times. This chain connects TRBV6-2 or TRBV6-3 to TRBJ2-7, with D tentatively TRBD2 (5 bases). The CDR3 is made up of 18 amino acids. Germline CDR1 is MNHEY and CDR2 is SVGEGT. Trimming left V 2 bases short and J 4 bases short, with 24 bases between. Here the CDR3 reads CASSYMRPPLYGGYEQYF. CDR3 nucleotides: TGTGCCAGCAGTTACATGAGACCTCCGCTGTATGGAGGATACGAGCAGTACTTC.

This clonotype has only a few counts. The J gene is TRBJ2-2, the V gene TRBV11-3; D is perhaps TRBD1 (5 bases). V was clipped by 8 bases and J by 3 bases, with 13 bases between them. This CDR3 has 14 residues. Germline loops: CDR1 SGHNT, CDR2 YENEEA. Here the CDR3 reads CASAGPGYTGELFF. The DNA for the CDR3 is TGTGCCAGCGCTGGGCCAGGGTACACCGGGGAGCTGTTTTTT.

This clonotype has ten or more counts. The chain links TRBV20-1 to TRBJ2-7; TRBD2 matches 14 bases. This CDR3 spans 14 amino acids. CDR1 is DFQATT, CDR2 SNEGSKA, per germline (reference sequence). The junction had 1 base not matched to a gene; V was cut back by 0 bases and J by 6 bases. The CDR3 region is CSARDGLAGGEQYF. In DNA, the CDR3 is TGCAGTGCTAGAGATGGACTAGCGGGAGGCGAGCAGTACTTC.

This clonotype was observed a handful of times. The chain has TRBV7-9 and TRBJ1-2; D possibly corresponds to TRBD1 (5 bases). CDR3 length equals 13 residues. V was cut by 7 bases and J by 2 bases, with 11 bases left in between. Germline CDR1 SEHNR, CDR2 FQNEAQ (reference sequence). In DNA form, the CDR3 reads TGTGCCAGCAACCCGACAGAAAACTATGGCTACACCTTC. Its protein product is CASNPTENYGYTF.

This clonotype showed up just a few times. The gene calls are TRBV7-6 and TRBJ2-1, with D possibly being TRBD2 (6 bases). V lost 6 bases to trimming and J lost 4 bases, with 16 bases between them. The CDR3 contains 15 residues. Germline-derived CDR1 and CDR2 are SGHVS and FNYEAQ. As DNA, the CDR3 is TGTGCCAGCAGACTCGGGCCTAGCGTGTACAATGAGCAGTTCTTC. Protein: CASRLGPSVYNEQFF.

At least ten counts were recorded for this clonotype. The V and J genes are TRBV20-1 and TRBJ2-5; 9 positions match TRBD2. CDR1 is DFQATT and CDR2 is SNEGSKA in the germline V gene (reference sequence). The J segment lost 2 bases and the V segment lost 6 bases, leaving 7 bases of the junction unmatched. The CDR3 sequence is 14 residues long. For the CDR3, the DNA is TGCAGTGCCACCGATAGCGGGGGTCAAGAGACCCAGTACTTC. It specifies CSATDSGGQETQYF.

The CDR3 DNA reads as TGCAGTGCTGACAGGGGGAAAGGGAACACTGAAGCTTTCTTT. Protein: CSADRGKGNTEAFF. The chain joins TRBV20-1 to TRBJ1-1; 9 bases agree with TRBD1. V lost 5 bases, J lost 1 base, and 5 bases stayed unmatched. Germline lookup yields CDR1 DFQATT and CDR2 SNEGSKA (reference sequence). The CDR3 length is 14 residues.

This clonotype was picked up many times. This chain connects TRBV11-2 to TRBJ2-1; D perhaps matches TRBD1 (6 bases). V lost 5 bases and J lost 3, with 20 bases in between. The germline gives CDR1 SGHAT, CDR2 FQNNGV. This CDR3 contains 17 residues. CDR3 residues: CASSQQGAGLFYNEQFF. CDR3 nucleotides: TGTGCCAGCAGCCAACAGGGCGCAGGGTTATTCTACAATGAGCAGTTCTTC.

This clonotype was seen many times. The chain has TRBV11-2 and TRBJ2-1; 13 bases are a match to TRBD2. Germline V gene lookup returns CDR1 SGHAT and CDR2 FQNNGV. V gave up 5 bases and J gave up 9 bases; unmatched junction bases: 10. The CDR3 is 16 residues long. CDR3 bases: TGTGCCAGCAGCGCGTGGACTAGCGGGAGTTCCGGTGAGCAGTTCTTC. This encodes CASSAWTSGSSGEQFF. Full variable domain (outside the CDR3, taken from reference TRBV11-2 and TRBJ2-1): EAGVAQSPRYKIIEKRQSVAFWCNPISGHATLYWYQQILGQGPKLLIQFQNNGVVDDSQLPKDRFSAERLKGVDSTLKIQPAKLEDSAVYLCASSAWTSGSSGEQFFGPGTRLTVL.

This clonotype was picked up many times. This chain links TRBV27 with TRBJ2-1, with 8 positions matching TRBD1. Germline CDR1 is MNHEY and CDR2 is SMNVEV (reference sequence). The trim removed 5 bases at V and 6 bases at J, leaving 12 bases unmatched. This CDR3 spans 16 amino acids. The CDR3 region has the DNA TGTGCCAGCAGTAAACAGGGGGTTCGGTGGGTCAATGAGCAGTTCTTC. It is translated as CASSKQGVRWVNEQFF.

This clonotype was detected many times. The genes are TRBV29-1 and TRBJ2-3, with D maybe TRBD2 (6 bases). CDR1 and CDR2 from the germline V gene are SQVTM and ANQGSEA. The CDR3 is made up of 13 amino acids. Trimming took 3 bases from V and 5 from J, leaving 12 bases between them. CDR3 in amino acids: CSVEGGIGDTQYF. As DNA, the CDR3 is TGCAGCGTTGAGGGCGGGATTGGAGATACGCAGTATTTT.

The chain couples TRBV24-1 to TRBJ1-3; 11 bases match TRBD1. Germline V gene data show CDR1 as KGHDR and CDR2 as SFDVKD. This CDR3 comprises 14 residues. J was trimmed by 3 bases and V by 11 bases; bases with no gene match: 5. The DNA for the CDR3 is TGTGCCAAACGGACAGGGGGCATTGGAAACACCATATATTTT. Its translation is CAKRTGGIGNTIYF.

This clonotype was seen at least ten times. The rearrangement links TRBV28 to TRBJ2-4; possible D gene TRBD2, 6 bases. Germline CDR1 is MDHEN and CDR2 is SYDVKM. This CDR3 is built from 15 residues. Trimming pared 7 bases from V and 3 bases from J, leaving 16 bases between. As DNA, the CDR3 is TGTGCCAGCACCAACGGGGGTAAAGGCAAAAACATTCAGTACTTC. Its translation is CASTNGGKGKNIQYF.

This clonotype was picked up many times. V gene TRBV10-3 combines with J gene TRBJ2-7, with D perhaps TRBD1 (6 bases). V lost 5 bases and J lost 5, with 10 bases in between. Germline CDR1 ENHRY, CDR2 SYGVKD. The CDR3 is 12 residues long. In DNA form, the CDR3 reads TGTGCCATCAGTCACAGGGTCGACGAGCAGTACTTC. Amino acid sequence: CAISHRVDEQYF.

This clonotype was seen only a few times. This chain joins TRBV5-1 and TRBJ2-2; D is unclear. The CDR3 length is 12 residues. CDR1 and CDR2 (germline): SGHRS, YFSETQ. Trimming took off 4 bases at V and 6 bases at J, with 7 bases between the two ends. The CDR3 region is CASSPEAGELFF. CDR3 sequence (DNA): TGCGCCAGCAGCCCAGAGGCCGGGGAGCTGTTTTTT.

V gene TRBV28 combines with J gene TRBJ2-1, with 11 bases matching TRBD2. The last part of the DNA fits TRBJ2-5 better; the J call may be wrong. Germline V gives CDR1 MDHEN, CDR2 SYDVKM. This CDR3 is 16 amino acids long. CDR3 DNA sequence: TGTGCCAGCAGTTCCCCCGGGACTAGCGGCCAAGAGACCCAGTACTTC. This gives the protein CASSSPGTSGQETQYF.

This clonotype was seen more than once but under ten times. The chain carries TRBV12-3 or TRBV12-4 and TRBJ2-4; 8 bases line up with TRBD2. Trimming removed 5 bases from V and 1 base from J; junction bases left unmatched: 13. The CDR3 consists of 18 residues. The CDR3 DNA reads TGTGCCAGCAGTGATCGGGGGGGCCCTGGAGGGGCCAAAAACATTCAGTACTTC. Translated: CASSDRGGPGGAKNIQYF.

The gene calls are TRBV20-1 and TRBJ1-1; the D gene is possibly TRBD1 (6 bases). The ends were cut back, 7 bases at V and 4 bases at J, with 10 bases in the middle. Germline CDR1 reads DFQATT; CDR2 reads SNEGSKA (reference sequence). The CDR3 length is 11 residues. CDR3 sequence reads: CSDHRVTEAFF. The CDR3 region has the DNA TGCAGTGACCACAGGGTCACTGAAGCTTTCTTT.

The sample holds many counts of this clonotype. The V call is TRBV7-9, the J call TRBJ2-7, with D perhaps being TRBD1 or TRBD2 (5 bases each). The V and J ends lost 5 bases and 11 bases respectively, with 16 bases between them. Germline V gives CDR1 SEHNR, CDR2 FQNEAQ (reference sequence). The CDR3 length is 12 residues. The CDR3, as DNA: TGTGCCAGCAGCCTAGAGGGACCGGAGAAGTACTTC. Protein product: CASSLEGPEKYF.

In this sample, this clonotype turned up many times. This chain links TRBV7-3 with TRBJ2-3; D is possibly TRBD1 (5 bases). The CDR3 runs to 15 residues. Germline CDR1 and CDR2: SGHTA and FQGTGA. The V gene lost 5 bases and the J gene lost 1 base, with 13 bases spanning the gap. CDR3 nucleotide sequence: TGTGCCAGCAGCATCCTGGGGCGGCGCACAGATACGCAGTATTTT. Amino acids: CASSILGRRTDTQYF.

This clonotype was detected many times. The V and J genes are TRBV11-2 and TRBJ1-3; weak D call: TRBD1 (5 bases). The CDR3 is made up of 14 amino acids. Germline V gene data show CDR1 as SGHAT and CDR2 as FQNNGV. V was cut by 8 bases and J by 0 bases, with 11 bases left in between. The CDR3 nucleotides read TGTGCCAGCTCCTCGGGGACCTCTGGAAACACCATATATTTT. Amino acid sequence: CASSSGTSGNTIYF.

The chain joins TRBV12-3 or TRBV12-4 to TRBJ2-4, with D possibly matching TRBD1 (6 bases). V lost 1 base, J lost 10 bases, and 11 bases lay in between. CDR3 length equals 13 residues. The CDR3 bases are TGTGCCAGCAGTTTAGACAGGGCTCCGATTCAGTACTTC. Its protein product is CASSLDRAPIQYF.

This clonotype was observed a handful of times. The CDR3 is CASSLGGLSTDTQYF. CDR3 in DNA: TGCGCCAGCAGCTTGGGCGGACTCTCCACAGATACGCAGTATTTT. The chain carries TRBV5-1 and TRBJ2-3, with D possibly being TRBD2 (5 bases). CDR1 SGHRS and CDR2 YFSETQ come from the germline V gene. The CDR3 is 15 amino acids. Trimming took 0 bases from V and 2 from J, leaving 10 bases between them.

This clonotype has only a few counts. The DNA of the CDR3 is TGTGCCAGCAGCTTAAATGGCGTCAACACCATATATTTT. Amino acid sequence: CASSLNGVNTIYF. V gene TRBV7-9 combines with J gene TRBJ1-3; unclear D gene. This CDR3 has 13 amino acids. Per the germline V gene, CDR1 is SEHNR and CDR2 is FQNEAQ (reference sequence). The germline V and J ends were trimmed by 2 bases and 7 bases, with 9 bases remaining between them. Full variable domain (missing parts from reference TRBV7-9 and TRBJ1-3): DTGVSQNPRHKITKRGQNVTFRCDPISEHNRLYWYRQTLGQGPEFLTYFQNEAQLEKSRLLSDRFSAERPKGSFSTLEIQRTEQGDSAMYLCASSLNGVNTIYFGEGSWLTVV.

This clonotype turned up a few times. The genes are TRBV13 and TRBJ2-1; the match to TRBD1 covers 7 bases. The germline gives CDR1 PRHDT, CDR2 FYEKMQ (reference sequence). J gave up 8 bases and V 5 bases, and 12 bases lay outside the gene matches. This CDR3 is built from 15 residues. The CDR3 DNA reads TGTGCCAGCAGCCACAATCGACAGGGATTGGATGAGCAGTTCTTC. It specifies CASSHNRQGLDEQFF.

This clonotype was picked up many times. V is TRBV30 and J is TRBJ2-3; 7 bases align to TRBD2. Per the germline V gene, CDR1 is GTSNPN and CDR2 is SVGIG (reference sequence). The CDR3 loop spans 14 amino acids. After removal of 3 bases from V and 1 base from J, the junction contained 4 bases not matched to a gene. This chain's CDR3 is CAWRIAGGTDTQYF. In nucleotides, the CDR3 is TGTGCCTGGAGGATTGCGGGGGGCACAGATACGCAGTATTTT.